This T cell receptor (beta chain) emerged from a study of T cell responses to AZD1222 COVID-19 vaccine. CDR3 length: 13 residues. Germline CDR1 MNHEY, CDR2 SVGAGI. V lost 10 bases, J lost 3 bases, and 15 bases lay in between. TCRdb's table, derived via immunoSEQ multiplex PCR, lists solely in-frame clones and lacks some. The sample has some 150,000 clones; 92% are singletons. This clone was seen just once. This TCR was sampled from an adult in good health. The chain couples TRBV6-5 to TRBJ1-1; D unclear. This specimen consisted of peripheral blood, obtained on day 0 of MenACWY control vaccination. The CDR3 region is CATYEDRDTEAFF. The CDR3 DNA follows: TGTGCCACCTACGAGGACCGAGACACTGAAGCTTTCTTT.